This T cell receptor beta chain comes out of a study of CD8 T cells in ankylosing spondylitis. Points from the study as a whole: Some of these motif variants have turned up before, in reports on reactive arthritis synovial fluid and blood. Reportedly, significant enrichment of disease-linked clones occurred in matched ankylosing spondylitis synovial fluid. Those disease-linked clones were CD8+; they were also relatively rare in peripheral blood. Made up of about eight highly homologous variants, a TCR beta motif appeared characteristic of ankylosing spondylitis blood.

The CDR3 is made up of 13 amino acids. Germline lookup yields CDR1 SSHAT and CDR2 FNYEAQ (reference sequence). Trimming stripped 6 bases from V and 2 bases from J, with 10 bases between. This clonotype has just a few counts. Antigen specificity is unknown. Construction of TCR beta libraries was performed using quantitative 5'-RACE with molecular barcodes. TCRdb re-analysed the 5' RACE reads in MiXCR, keeping a single row per CDR3 protein. This sample has more than 600,000 distinct CDR3 sequences; under 20% occur once, and the top ten carry about 19%. This sequence was found in a male donor with ankylosing spondylitis. Sequenced input: blood, either unsorted or a sorted T cell fraction (not recorded which). V is TRBV7-7 and J is TRBJ1-1; no reliable D call. CDR3: CASSALVNTEAFF. The CDR3 DNA reads as TGTGCCAGCAGTGCCCTCGTAAACACTGAAGCTTTCTTT.